The TCR beta chain described here comes from a study of T cells after yellow fever vaccination. The overall study: The SMART-Seq v4 Ultra Low Input method served to prepare the low-cell-number fractions.

Production of TCR cDNA was by 5'RACE template switching, which also added a universal primer site and UMIs. Via MiXCR, TCRdb re-called the 5' RACE reads, giving one row per CDR3 protein. This sample has a few hundred thousand distinct CDR3 sequences, with 6.9% found just once. This clonotype was recorded many times. As yet, its antigen is unknown. This CDR3 has 17 residues. Germline CDR1 is WSHSY and CDR2 is SAAADI. After removal of 7 bases from V and 1 base from J, the junction contained 7 bases not matched to a gene. Findings of the study overall: Detected again after the booster were most primary-vaccination clones, at approximately 95% CD4 and 80% to 90% CD8.

The chain employs TRBV10-2 and TRBJ2-6; 10 bases line up with TRBD1. The material was CD4+ T cells sorted from PBMCs, obtained 15 days after the yellow fever booster vaccination. The TCR sequence derives from a man aged 30-40 years who received the YFV17D yellow fever vaccine. The DNA for the CDR3 is TGCGCCAGCATGACGGGACAGGGGATATCTGGGGCCAACGTCCTGACTTTC. Protein sequence: CASMTGQGISGANVLTF.